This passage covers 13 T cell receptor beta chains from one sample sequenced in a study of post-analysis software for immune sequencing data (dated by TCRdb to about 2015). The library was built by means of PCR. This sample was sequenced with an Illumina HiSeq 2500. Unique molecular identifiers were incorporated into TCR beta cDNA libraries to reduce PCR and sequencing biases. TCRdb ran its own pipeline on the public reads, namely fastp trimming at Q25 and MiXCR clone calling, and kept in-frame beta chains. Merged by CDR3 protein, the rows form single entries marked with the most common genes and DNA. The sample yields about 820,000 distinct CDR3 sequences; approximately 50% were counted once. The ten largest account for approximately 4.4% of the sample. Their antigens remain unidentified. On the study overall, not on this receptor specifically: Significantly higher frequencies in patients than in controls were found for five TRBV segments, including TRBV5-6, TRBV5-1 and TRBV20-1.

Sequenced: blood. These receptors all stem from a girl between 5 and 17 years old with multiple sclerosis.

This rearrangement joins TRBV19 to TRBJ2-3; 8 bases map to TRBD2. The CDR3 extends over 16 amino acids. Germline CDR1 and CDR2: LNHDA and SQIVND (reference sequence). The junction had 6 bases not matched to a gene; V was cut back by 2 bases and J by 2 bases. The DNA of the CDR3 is TGTGCCAGTAGTATATCAGCGGGGGACCACACAGATACGCAGTATTTT. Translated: CASSISAGDHTDTQYF. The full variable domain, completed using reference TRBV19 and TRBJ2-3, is DGGITQSPKYLFRKEGQNVTLSCEQNLNHDAMYWYRQDPGQGLRLIYYSQIVNDFQKGDIAEGYSVSREKKESFPLTVTSAQKNPTAFYLCASSISAGDHTDTQYFGPGTRLTVL.

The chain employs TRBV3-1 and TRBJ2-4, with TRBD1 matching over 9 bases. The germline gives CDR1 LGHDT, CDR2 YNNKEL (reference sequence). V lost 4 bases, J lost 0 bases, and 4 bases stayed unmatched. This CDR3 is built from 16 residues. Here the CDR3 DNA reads TGTGCCAGCAGCCTTTCGGGACAGGGAGCCAAAAACATTCAGTACTTC. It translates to CASSLSGQGAKNIQYF.

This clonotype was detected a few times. CDR3 sequence (DNA): TGTGCCAGCAGCTTGACAGGGGGGGATCTTGGCTACACCTTC. This translates into CASSLTGGDLGYTF. J is TRBJ1-2 and V is TRBV5-5; 8 bases map to TRBD1. The CDR3 sequence is 14 residues long. Germline values: CDR1 SGHKS, CDR2 YYEKEE (reference sequence). With V trimmed by 1 base and J by 7 bases, 6 bases remained unmatched.

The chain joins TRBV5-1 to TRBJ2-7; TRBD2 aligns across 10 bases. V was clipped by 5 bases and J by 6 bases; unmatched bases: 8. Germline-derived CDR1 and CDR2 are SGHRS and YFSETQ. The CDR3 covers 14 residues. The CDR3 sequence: CASSLEREGSEQYF. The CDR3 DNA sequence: TGCGCCAGCAGTCTCGAGCGGGAGGGAAGCGAGCAGTACTTC.

As DNA, the CDR3 is TGTGCCACCAGCAGAGATTTCTACAGGGCGGACACTGAAGCTTTCTTT. Its translation: CATSRDFYRADTEAFF. The chain couples TRBV15 to TRBJ1-1, with a tentative D call TRBD1 (6 bases). Germline V gives CDR1 LNHNV, CDR2 YYDKDF (reference sequence). V lost 0 bases to trimming and J lost 3 bases, with 14 bases between them. The CDR3 totals 16 residues.

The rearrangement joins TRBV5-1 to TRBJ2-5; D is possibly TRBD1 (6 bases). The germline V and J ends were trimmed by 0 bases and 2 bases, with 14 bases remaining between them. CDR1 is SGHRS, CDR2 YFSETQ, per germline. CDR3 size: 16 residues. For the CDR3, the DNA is TGCGCCAGCAGCTTGGCCGCAGGTCAGGGGCAAGAGACCCAGTACTTC. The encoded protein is CASSLAAGQGQETQYF.

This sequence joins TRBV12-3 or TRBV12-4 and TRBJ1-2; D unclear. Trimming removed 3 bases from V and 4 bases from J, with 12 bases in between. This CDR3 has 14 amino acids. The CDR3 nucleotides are TGTGCCAGCAGTTTCGGGCATAACCCCTATGGCTACACCTTC. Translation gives CASSFGHNPYGYTF.

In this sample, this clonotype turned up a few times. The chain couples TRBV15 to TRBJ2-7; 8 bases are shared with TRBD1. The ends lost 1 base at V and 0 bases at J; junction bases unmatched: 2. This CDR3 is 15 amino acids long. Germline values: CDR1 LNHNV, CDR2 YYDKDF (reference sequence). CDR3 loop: CATSRGDRSSYEQYF. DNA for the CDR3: TGTGCCACCAGCAGAGGGGACAGGAGCTCCTACGAGCAGTACTTC.

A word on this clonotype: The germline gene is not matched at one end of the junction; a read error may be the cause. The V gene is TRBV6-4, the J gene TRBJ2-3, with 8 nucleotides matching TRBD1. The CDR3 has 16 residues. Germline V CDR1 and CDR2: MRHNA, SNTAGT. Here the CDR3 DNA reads TGTGCCAGCAGTGCCGGGGCCCCTGGCGGGACAGGTACGCAGTATTTT. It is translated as CASSAGAPGGTGTQYF.

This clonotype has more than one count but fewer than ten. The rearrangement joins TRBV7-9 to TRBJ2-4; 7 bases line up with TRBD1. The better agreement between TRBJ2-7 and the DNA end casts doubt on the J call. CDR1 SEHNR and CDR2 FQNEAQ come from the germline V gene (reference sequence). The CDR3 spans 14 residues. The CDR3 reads CASSVTGPSYEQYF. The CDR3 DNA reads TGTGCCAGCAGCGTGACAGGGCCCTCCTACGAGCAGTACTTC.

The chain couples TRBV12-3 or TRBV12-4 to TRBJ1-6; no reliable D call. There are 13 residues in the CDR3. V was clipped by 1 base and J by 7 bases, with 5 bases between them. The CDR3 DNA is TGTGCCAGCAGTTTAGATCGGAATTCACCCCTCCACTTT. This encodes CASSLDRNSPLHF.

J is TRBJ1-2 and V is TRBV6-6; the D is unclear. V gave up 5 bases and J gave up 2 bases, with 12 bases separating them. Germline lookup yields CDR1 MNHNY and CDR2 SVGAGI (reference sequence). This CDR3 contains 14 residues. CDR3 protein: CASSTPGRNYGYTF. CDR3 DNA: TGTGCCAGCAGTACACCCGGGAGGAACTATGGCTACACCTTC.

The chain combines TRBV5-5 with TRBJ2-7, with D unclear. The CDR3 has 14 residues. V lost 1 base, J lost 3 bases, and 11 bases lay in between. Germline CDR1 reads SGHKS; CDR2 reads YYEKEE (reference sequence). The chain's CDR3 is CASSLYGVDYEQYF. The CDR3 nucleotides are TGTGCCAGCAGCTTGTATGGTGTGGACTACGAGCAGTACTTC.